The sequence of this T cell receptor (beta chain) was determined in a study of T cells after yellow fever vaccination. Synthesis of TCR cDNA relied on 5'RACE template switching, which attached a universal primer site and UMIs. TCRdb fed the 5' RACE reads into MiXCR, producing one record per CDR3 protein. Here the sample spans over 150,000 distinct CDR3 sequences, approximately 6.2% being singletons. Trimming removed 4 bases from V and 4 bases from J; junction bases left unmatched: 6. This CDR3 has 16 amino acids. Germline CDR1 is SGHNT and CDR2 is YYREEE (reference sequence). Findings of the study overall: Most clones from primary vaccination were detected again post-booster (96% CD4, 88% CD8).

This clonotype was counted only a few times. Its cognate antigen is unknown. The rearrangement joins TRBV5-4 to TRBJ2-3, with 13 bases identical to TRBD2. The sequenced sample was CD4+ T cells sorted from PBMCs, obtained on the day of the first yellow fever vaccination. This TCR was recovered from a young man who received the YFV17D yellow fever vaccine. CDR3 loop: CASSPGLAGASDTQYF. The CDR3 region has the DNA TGTGCCAGCAGCCCAGGACTAGCGGGGGCATCAGATACGCAGTATTTT.